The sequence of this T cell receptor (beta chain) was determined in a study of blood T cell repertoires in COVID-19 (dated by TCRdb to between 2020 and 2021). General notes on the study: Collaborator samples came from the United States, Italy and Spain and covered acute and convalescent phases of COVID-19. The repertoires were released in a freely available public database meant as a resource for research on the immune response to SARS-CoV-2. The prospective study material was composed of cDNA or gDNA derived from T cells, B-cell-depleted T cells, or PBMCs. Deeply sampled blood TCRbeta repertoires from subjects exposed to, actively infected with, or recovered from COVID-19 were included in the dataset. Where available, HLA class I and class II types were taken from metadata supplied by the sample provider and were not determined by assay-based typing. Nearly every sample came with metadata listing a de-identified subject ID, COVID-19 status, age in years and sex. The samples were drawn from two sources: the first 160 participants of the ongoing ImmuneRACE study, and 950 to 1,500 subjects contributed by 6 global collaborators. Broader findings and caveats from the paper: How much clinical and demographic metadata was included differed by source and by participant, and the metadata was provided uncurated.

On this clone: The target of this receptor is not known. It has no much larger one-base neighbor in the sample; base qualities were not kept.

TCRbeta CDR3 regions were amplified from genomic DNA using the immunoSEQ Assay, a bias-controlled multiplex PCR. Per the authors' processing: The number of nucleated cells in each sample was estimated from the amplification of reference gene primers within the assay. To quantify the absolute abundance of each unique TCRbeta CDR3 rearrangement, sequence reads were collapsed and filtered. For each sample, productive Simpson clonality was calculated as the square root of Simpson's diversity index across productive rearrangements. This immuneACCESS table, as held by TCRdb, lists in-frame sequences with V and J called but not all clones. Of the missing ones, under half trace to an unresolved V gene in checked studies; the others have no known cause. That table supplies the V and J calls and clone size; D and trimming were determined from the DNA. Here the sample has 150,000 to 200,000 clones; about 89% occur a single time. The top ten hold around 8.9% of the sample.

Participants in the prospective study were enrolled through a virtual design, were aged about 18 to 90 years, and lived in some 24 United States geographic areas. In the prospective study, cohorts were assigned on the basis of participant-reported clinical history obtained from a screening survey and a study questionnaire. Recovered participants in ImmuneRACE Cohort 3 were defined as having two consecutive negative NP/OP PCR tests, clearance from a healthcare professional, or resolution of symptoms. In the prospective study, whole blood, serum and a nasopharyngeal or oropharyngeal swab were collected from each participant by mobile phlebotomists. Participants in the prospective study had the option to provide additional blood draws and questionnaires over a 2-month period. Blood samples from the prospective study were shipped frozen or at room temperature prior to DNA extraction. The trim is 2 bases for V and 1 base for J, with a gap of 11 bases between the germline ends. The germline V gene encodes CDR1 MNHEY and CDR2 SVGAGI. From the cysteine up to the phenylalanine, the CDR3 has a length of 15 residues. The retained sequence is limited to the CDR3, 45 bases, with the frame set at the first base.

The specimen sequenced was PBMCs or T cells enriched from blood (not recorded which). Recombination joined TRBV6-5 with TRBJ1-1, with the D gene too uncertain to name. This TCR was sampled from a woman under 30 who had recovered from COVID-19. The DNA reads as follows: TGTGCCAGCAGTTACAGTCTGGGAGGGAACACTGAAGCTTTCTTT. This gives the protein CASSYSLGGNTEAFF.